Following are 10 T cell receptor beta chains from one sample sequenced in a study of low-dose radiotherapy and immunotherapy resistance in tumors. Alpha and beta chains were covered, as first-strand cDNA relied on TRAV- and TRBV-specific primers. Over roughly 19 PCR cycles, TCRs were amplified from a constant-region primer and V-primer adapter. TCRdb fed the reads into MiXCR, producing one record per CDR3 protein. The table lists 55,000 to 80,000 distinct CDR3 sequences, more than 25% of them singletons. The sample's time point: before trial treatment. Sample: PBMCs, taken before treatment. All receptors derive from a male donor with rectosigmoid adenocarcinoma.

This clonotype was observed a few times. This CDR3 reads CASSEATGRNEKLFF. DNA for the CDR3: TGTGCCAGCAGTGAAGCTACGGGGAGGAATGAAAAACTGTTTTTT. The chain links TRBV2 to TRBJ1-4; D gene ambiguous. Trimming removed 0 bases from V and 5 bases from J, with 10 bases in between. There are 15 residues in the CDR3. CDR1 and CDR2 from the germline V gene are SNHLY and FYNNEI.

This clonotype showed up many times. The rearrangement uses TRBV7-9 and TRBJ2-3; tentatively, D is TRBD2 (5 bases). Trimming left V 7 bases short and J 2 bases short, with 19 bases between. Germline V gives CDR1 SEHNR, CDR2 FQNEAQ (reference sequence). CDR3 size: 16 residues. Here the CDR3 reads CASNPRALELTDTQYF. The CDR3 DNA reads as TGTGCCAGCAACCCCCGGGCACTAGAACTCACAGATACGCAGTATTTT.

This clonotype was recorded many times. Here the CDR3 DNA reads TGTGCCAGCCAGCTTGGGACTAGGCCTAACTACAATGAGCAGTTCTTC. It translates to CASQLGTRPNYNEQFF. V is TRBV5-6 and J is TRBJ2-1; 8 positions agree with TRBD2. This CDR3 has 16 residues. The trim removed 7 bases at V and 3 bases at J, leaving 12 bases unmatched. Germline V gene sequence: CDR1 SGHDT, CDR2 YYEEEE.

This clonotype was recorded many times. The rearrangement joins TRBV6-2 or TRBV6-3 to TRBJ2-5; D might be TRBD1 or TRBD2, each matching 5 bases. Trimming left V 5 bases short and J 5 bases short, with 18 bases between. Per germline, CDR1 MNHEY and CDR2 SVGEGT. CDR3 length equals 15 residues. CDR3 amino acids: CASSPVGTLGETQYF. As DNA, the CDR3 is TGTGCCAGCAGTCCAGTCGGGACCCTCGGGGAGACCCAGTACTTC.

This clonotype was counted ten times or more. This chain connects TRBV5-1 to TRBJ1-1; D gene unclear. This CDR3 is built from 16 residues. Per germline, CDR1 SGHRS and CDR2 YFSETQ. V was cut by 0 bases and J by 1 base, with 13 bases left in between. CDR3 nucleotides: TGCGCCAGCAGCTTGGTTCTACTTCGGGGGAACACTGAAGCTTTCTTT. As protein: CASSLVLLRGNTEAFF. Drawing the rest from reference TRBV5-1 and TRBJ1-1, the complete variable domain is KAGVTQTPRYLIKTRGQQVTLSCSPISGHRSVSWYQQTPGQGLQFLFEYFSETQRNKGNFPGRFSGRQFSNSRSEMNVSTLELGDSALYLCASSLVLLRGNTEAFFGQGTRLTVV.

As regards this clonotype: This likely came from a read error, as a far larger clone is one base away. V and J are TRBV5-8 and TRBJ1-2; TRBD1 is a possible D gene (5 bases). The CDR3 has 15 amino acids. CDR1 is SGHTS, CDR2 YDEGEE, per germline. Here the CDR3 reads CASSLGPRAKEGYTF. The CDR3, as DNA: TGCGCCAGCAGCTTGGGACCCAGGGCCAAGGAAGGCTACACCTTC.

This clonotype appeared many times. CDR3 bases: TGTGCCAGCAGTTTCTCCTTGGAGCAGTTCTTC. Translating it yields CASSFSLEQFF. The chain recombines TRBV12-3 or TRBV12-4 with TRBJ2-1, with D hard to call. V lost 3 bases and J 10 bases, leaving 7 bases between the germline ends. This CDR3 contains 11 residues.

As for this clonotype: This is likely an artifact of a read error, given a far larger clone one base away. The V and J genes are TRBV6-5 and TRBJ1-5, with 10 positions matching TRBD1. CDR1 and CDR2 from the germline V gene are MNHEY and SVGAGI. This CDR3 region has 16 residues. The V segment lost 8 bases and the J segment 0 bases; nucleotides outside the gene matches: 7. The CDR3 coding sequence is TGTGCCAGCGGTCCCGGGACAGGGGTTAGCAATCAGCCCCAGCATTTT. Encoded protein: CASGPGTGVSNQPQHF.

This clonotype was recorded many times. J is TRBJ2-5 and V is TRBV3-1, with D perhaps matching TRBD1 (7 bases). The CDR3 covers 16 residues. V was trimmed by 0 bases and J by 5 bases, leaving 16 bases between them. Germline CDR1 and CDR2: LGHDT and YNNKEL (reference sequence). The CDR3 spells CASSQEEGAIVETQYF. The DNA of the CDR3 is TGTGCCAGCAGCCAAGAGGAGGGGGCGATTGTGGAGACCCAGTACTTC.

The rearrangement uses TRBV6-1 and TRBJ2-3, with D unclear. The germline gives CDR1 MNHNS, CDR2 SASEGT. The V end lost 5 bases, the J end lost 1 base, and 10 bases lay between the germline ends. CDR3 length equals 14 residues. The DNA of the CDR3 is TGTGCCAGCAGTTACCCGACGGGCACAGATACGCAGTATTTT. It codes for CASSYPTGTDTQYF.